Below, 5 T cell receptor beta chains from the same sample are listed, as sequenced in a study of regulatory T cells in long-lasting Graves disease. The time point was: persistent/refractory GD, antithyroid drugs over 5 years with positive TRAb. PBMC-derived RNA was used for the TCR library. Building the TCR beta libraries relied on iRepertoire HTBI primers, and CDR3 regions underwent Arm-PCR. Using its own MiXCR run on the multiplex PCR reads, TCRdb lists one record per CDR3 protein. The table has about 450,000 distinct CDR3 sequences, less than 25% seen once. The starting material was peripheral blood mononuclear cells (PBMCs), obtained when the disease was refractory, from a patient treated with antithyroid drugs. The receptors originated from a female donor with Graves disease.

This clonotype has just a few counts. The V gene is TRBV25-1, the J gene TRBJ1-2, with D perhaps matching TRBD1 (5 bases). CDR1 is MGHDK, CDR2 SYGVNS, per germline. The germline V and J ends were trimmed by 6 bases and 8 bases, with 16 bases remaining between them. CDR3 length: 13 residues. This CDR3 reads CASRFTGGRGYTF. In DNA, the CDR3 is TGTGCCAGCAGATTTACGGGGGGTAGGGGCTACACCTTC.

This chain joins TRBV12-5 and TRBJ2-1; 9 positions agree with TRBD2. The germline CDR1 and CDR2 sequences are LGHNT and FRNRAP. The ends lost 0 bases at V and 5 bases at J; junction bases unmatched: 5. The CDR3 has 16 residues. The CDR3 loop reads CASGLVLRLADNEQFF. CDR3 DNA sequence: TGTGCTAGTGGTTTGGTACTGAGACTAGCGGACAATGAGCAGTTCTTC.

This clonotype was counted a few times. This sequence joins TRBV11-2 and TRBJ2-7; the D gene could be TRBD1 or TRBD2 (5 bases each). Germline V CDR1 and CDR2: SGHAT, FQNNGV. CDR3 size: 17 residues. Between the trimmed V and J ends, which lost 1 base and 6 bases, there was a span of 22 bases. CDR3 protein: CASSLVSFRNLRGEQYF. The CDR3 DNA reads TGTGCCAGCAGCTTAGTCAGCTTCCGGAACCTGAGGGGCGAGCAGTACTTC. Looking up the rest from reference TRBV11-2 and TRBJ2-7 gives the full variable domain: EAGVAQSPRYKIIEKRQSVAFWCNPISGHATLYWYQQILGQGPKLLIQFQNNGVVDDSQLPKDRFSAERLKGVDSTLKIQPAKLEDSAVYLCASSLVSFRNLRGEQYFGPGTRLTVT.

The chain uses TRBV29-1 and TRBJ1-2; 8 bases map to TRBD1. The CDR3 has 14 residues. With V trimmed by 7 bases and J by 2 bases, 9 bases remained unmatched. Germline V gene data show CDR1 as SQVTM and CDR2 as ANQGSEA. This CDR3 is CSALRTGTNYGYTF. The DNA of the CDR3 is TGCAGCGCCCTGCGGACAGGGACCAACTATGGCTACACCTTC.

The sample holds many counts of this clonotype. CDR3 residues: CSGSRGTSEETQYF. CDR3 in DNA: TGCAGCGGTTCCCGAGGGACTAGCGAAGAGACCCAGTACTTC. The rearrangement uses TRBV29-1 and TRBJ2-5, with 10 bases lining up with TRBD2. CDR3 length: 14 amino acids. In germline, CDR1 is SQVTM, CDR2 ANQGSEA. J was trimmed by 3 bases and V by 7 bases; bases with no gene match: 8.